Sequencing of this TCR beta chain was carried out in a study of T cell responses to AZD1222 COVID-19 vaccine (dated by TCRdb to about 2021). Regarding the study in general: TCR sequencing was performed for 233 trial participants, of whom about 210 were given two doses of AZD1222 and some 26 were given two doses of MenACWY control vaccine. Trial participants were enrolled into age subgroups of 18-55, 56-69 and 70-plus years, which contained around 140, 26 and 57 TCR-sequenced participants, respectively. Overall study outcomes, separate from this receptor: The 56-69-year group was small, and its depth increase did not reach significance, likely because of low power. Only six AZD1222 recipients were SARS-CoV-2 seropositive at baseline, limiting conclusions about previously exposed vaccinees. Reportedly, close to half of the unique spike-specific TCRs recognized epitopes lying outside the regions that are mutated in the B.1.351 and B.1.1.7 variants. Spike-specific TCR breadth and depth rose significantly after two AZD1222 doses compared with day 0 and with MenACWY recipients. Because no day 14 peak-response samples were available, repertoires were characterized only after the peak T cell response. CD4 TCRs associated with the vaccine covered the entire spike protein, and the dominant responses were in regions 160-218 and 743-854. Most participants were white British and females outnumbered males, and the authors suggested that clonal diversity may have been underestimated.

A distance of 12 bases separates the germline ends of V and J, which lose 2 bases and 2 bases respectively. Reading the germline V gene gives CDR1 SGHRS and CDR2 YFSETQ. The CDR3 holds 15 amino acids from the cysteine to the phenylalanine. The CDR3 DNA has 45 bases and is translated from base 1. Note on this clone: The clone's antigen remains unknown. Base qualities are not at hand, and no much larger clone is one base apart.

The time point label on this specimen signifies: about 28 days (+/-7) after the second vaccine dose. AZD1222 recipients whose second dose came at about 4 weeks and those whose second dose came at about 12 weeks were combined into one group, since spike-specific TCR depth and breadth did not differ between the two schedules. Samples from vaccinated people were obtained from the UK trials COV001 and COV002, which included a single-blind randomized controlled phase 2/3 trial of AZD1222 (ChAdOx1 nCoV-19) in healthy adults. For TCRbeta chain sequencing, PBMC samples from trial participants were taken at day 0 and at day 28 after the second dose. The CDR3 regions of human TCRbeta chains were analyzed by immunosequencing. The original pipeline was this. Repertoire TCRs were checked for matches against a reference library of SARS-CoV-2-specific TCRs that had been generated using the MIRA antigen-specificity platform. Breadth was defined as the fraction of unique TCRs that were SARS-CoV-2-associated. Depth was defined as the fraction of total T cells that were SARS-CoV-2-associated. Using the MIRA data, each spike-specific TCR was assigned both to the spike region to which the TCR was reactive and to a CD4 or CD8 class. Log10-transformed breadth and depth values were compared by one-way ANOVA with Sidak's multiple comparisons tests. Drawn from immuneACCESS, this table holds only the in-frame rearrangements with V and J called that TCRdb kept. Clones are partly lost; checked studies trace under half to an unresolved V gene and leave the rest unexplained. The V and J calls and the clone size are those of that table, but D and trimming were determined from the DNA. Within this sample are around 140,000 clones, with just over 90% of them counted one time only. The ten largest clones add up to less than 1.3% of the sample.

The receptor was derived from an adult who received the AZD1222 COVID-19 vaccine. The sample here was peripheral blood, taken 28 days after the second AZD1222 dose. The V gene is TRBV5-1 and the J gene is TRBJ2-3; matching of 6 bases hints at TRBD2 as the D gene. The DNA is as follows: TGCGCCAGCAGCTTCTGGCTAGCGAACACAGATACGCAGTATTTT. The resulting protein is CASSFWLANTDTQYF. Supplemented by the reference TRBV5-1 and TRBJ2-3 proteins around the CDR3, the complete variable domain is KAGVTQTPRYLIKTRGQQVTLSCSPISGHRSVSWYQQTPGQGLQFLFEYFSETQRNKGNFPGRFSGRQFSNSRSEMNVSTLELGDSALYLCASSFWLANTDTQYFGPGTRLTVL.